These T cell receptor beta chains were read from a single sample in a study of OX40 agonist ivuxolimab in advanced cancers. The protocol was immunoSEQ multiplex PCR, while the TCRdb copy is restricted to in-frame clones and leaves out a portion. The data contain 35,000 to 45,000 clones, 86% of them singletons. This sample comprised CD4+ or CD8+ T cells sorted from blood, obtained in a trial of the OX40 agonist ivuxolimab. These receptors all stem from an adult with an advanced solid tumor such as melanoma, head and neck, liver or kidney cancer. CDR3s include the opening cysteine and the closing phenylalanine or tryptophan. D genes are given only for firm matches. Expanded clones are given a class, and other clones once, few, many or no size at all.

CDR3: CASSYLGDQPQHF
DNA: TGTGCCAGCAGTTACTTGGGTGATCAGCCCCAGCATTTT
size: NA
J: TRBJ1-5
V: TRBV6-5
D: NA

CDR3: CASGIGGNYGYTF
DNA: TGTGCTAGTGGCATAGGGGGAAACTATGGCTACACCTTC
size: NA
J: TRBJ1-2
V: TRBV12-5
D: NA

CDR3: CASSSGQGETEAFF
DNA: TGTGCCAGCAGCTCGGGACAGGGGGAAACTGAAGCTTTCTTT
size: NA
J: TRBJ1-1
V: TRBV9
D: TRBD1

CDR3: CASSLSSYEQYF
DNA: TGTGCCAGCAGTTTATCCTCCTACGAGCAGTACTTC
size: NA
J: TRBJ2-7
V: TRBV28
D: NA

CDR3: CASSLFQGPLYGYTF
DNA: TGTGCCAGCAGTTTATTCCAGGGGCCGCTTTATGGCTACACCTTC
size: once
J: TRBJ1-2
V: TRBV27
D: NA

CDR3: CASRGGGLGVETQYF
DNA: TGTGCCAGCAGAGGGGGGGGTTTGGGTGTCGAGACCCAGTACTTC
size: NA
J: TRBJ2-5
V: TRBV2
D: NA

CDR3: CASSVPGQGVRQPQHF
DNA: TGTGCCAGCAGTGTCCCGGGACAGGGTGTTCGTCAGCCCCAGCATTTT
size: NA
J: TRBJ1-5
V: TRBV28
D: TRBD1

CDR3: CASSLEGLFQETQYF
DNA: TGCGCCAGCAGCTTGGAGGGCCTGTTTCAAGAGACCCAGTACTTC
size: NA
J: TRBJ2-5
V: TRBV5-1
D: NA

CDR3: CASSLAQNPQETQYF
DNA: TGTGCCAGCAGCTTGGCACAAAACCCTCAAGAGACCCAGTACTTC
size: NA
J: TRBJ2-5
V: TRBV13
D: NA

CDR3: CASSLDGGVLNEQFF
DNA: TGTGCCAGCAGCTTGGACGGGGGAGTCTTGAATGAGCAGTTCTTC
size: many
J: TRBJ2-1
V: TRBV5-4
D: NA

CDR3: CASSPTETMNTEAFF
DNA: TGCGCCAGCAGCCCGACAGAGACCATGAACACTGAAGCTTTCTTT
size: NA
J: TRBJ1-1
V: TRBV4-1
D: NA

CDR3: CASSLVGNEQFF
DNA: TGTGCCAGTAGTTTGGTAGGGAATGAGCAGTTCTTC
size: medium-sized
J: TRBJ2-1
V: TRBV19
D: NA

CDR3: CASSLEGDGGYGYTF
DNA: TGTGCCAGCAGCTTAGAGGGCGATGGGGGTTACGGCTACACCTTC
size: NA
J: TRBJ1-2
V: TRBV7-8
D: NA

CDR3: CASSYQENQPQHF
DNA: TGTGCCAGCAGTTACCAGGAGAATCAGCCCCAGCATTTT
size: NA
J: TRBJ1-5
V: TRBV6-5
D: NA

CDR3: CASSQVREQYF
DNA: TGTGCCAGCAGCCAAGTGCGCGAGCAGTACTTC
size: NA
J: TRBJ2-7
V: TRBV14
D: NA

CDR3: CASSIAPYADNEQFF
DNA: TGTGCCAGTAGTATAGCTCCGTATGCGGACAATGAGCAGTTCTTC
size: NA
J: TRBJ2-1
V: TRBV19
D: NA

CDR3: CASSRLGAGNYGYTF
DNA: TGTGCCAGCAGCCGTTTGGGGGCGGGTAACTATGGCTACACCTTC
size: NA
J: TRBJ1-2
V: TRBV13
D: NA

CDR3: CASSLGQGSGYTF
DNA: TGTGCCAGCAGCCTGGGACAGGGGAGCGGCTACACCTTC
size: NA
J: TRBJ1-2
V: TRBV7-9
D: TRBD1

CDR3: CASSLTYEQYF
DNA: TGTGCCAGCAGCTTGACTTACGAGCAGTACTTC
size: NA
J: TRBJ2-7
V: TRBV5-4
D: NA

CDR3: CASSESPGSNYGYTF
DNA: TGTGCCAGCAGTGAGAGCCCGGGAAGTAACTATGGCTACACCTTC
size: NA
J: TRBJ1-2
V: TRBV2
D: NA

CDR3: CASSLGGLGQPQHF
DNA: TGTGCCAGCAGCTTGGGGGGTTTAGGTCAGCCCCAGCATTTT
size: NA
J: TRBJ1-5
V: TRBV5-8
D: NA

CDR3: CASSRGSEAFF
DNA: TGTGCCAGCAGCCGGGGGTCTGAAGCTTTCTTT
size: NA
J: TRBJ1-1
V: TRBV5-4
D: NA

CDR3: CASSVRDSGNTIYF
DNA: TGTGCCAGCAGCGTCAGGGACTCTGGAAACACCATATATTTT
size: NA
J: TRBJ1-3
V: TRBV7-9
D: NA

CDR3: CASSVYSGQGYEQYF
DNA: TGTGCCAGCAGCGTATACTCGGGACAGGGATACGAGCAGTACTTC
size: once
J: TRBJ2-7
V: TRBV9
D: TRBD1

CDR3: CASSARENTEAFF
DNA: TGTGCCAGCAGTGCCAGGGAGAACACTGAAGCTTTCTTT
size: NA
J: TRBJ1-1
V: TRBV2
D: NA

CDR3: CASSPSADNEQYF
DNA: TGTGCCAGCTCCCCCTCTGCCGATAACGAGCAGTACTTC
size: NA
J: TRBJ2-7
V: TRBV27
D: NA

CDR3: CATSRDRANEQFF
DNA: TGTGCCACCAGCAGAGATCGGGCTAATGAGCAGTTCTTC
size: NA
J: TRBJ2-1
V: TRBV15
D: NA

CDR3: CASSPVGGRFEQYF
DNA: TGTGCCAGCTCACCTGTCGGGGGCAGGTTCGAGCAGTACTTC
size: NA
J: TRBJ2-7
V: TRBV18
D: NA

CDR3: CASSQKASGTPGVETQYF
DNA: TGTGCCAGCAGCCAAAAGGCCTCGGGGACGCCCGGGGTGGAGACCCAGTACTTC
size: NA
J: TRBJ2-5
V: TRBV4-2
D: NA

CDR3: CASSSLQGFSYNEQFF
DNA: TGTGCCAGCAGTTCACTCCAGGGGTTCTCCTACAATGAGCAGTTCTTC
size: NA
J: TRBJ2-1
V: TRBV28
D: NA

CDR3: CASSHQGENTEAFF
DNA: TGCGCCAGCAGCCACCAGGGGGAGAACACTGAAGCTTTCTTT
size: NA
J: TRBJ1-1
V: TRBV4-1
D: TRBD1